This record looks at one T cell receptor (beta chain) sequence and its context. This clonotype was observed at least ten times. Its antigen target is currently unknown. Base quality data are lacking; no much larger clone is found one base away. This sample was included in a study of regulatory T cells in long-lasting Graves disease (dated by TCRdb to 2020 to 2023). In the study overall: To count as having persistent Graves' disease, a patient had to have received antithyroid drug treatment for over 5 years with TSH receptor autoantibodies remaining persistently positive. A total of 33 samples underwent TCR sequencing, from about 13 patients with persistent Graves' disease and 20 or so patients with newly diagnosed Graves' disease. This study used TCR sequencing and RNA sequencing of peripheral blood to compare persistent Graves' disease patients against newly diagnosed Graves' disease patients. Persistent Graves' disease patients in the clinical cohort had taken antithyroid drugs for roughly 10 years on average. The study took place in China and was registered as a clinical trial. General conclusions and limits of the study: Sequencing and analysis were restricted to the TCR beta chain. More public clonotypes were shared among persistent patients (more than 2,500) than among newly diagnosed patients (966). The small sample size was acknowledged by the authors as a limitation that may reduce accuracy. Persistent Graves' disease patients showed lower TCR Shannon entropy and fewer highly expanded clones than newly diagnosed patients, suggesting clonal expansion. Preferential use of TRBV28, TRBJ1-2 and TRBJ2-5 was observed in persistent disease, whereas TRBV20-1 and TRBJ2-1 were favored in newly diagnosed disease. Only peripheral blood was studied, because thyroid tissue, the primary lesion, was inaccessible.

The library was made by multiplex PCR. Sequenced on an Illumina HiSeq 4000. TCR beta libraries were built with iRepertoire HTBI primers and Arm-PCR amplification of CDR3 regions. Before sequencing, the PCR products underwent gel purification. For the original study's pipeline: Gene usage analysis of CDR3 amino acid clonotypes relied on the roughly 60 TRBV and 14 TRBJ segments identified across samples. COPE and FqMerger were used to merge the filtered high-quality paired reads into contigs. BLAST was used to align contigs to the IMGT TRBV, TRBD and TRBJ reference genes, and CDR3 was defined following IMGT. Any clonotype with a frequency above 0.1% was classified as a highly expanded clone. Shannon entropy was used to measure repertoire diversity, and the Gini coefficient was used to measure V-J evenness. Public clonotypes were defined as clonotypes shared by more than one individual. TCRdb trimmed the raw reads at Q25, called clones with MiXCR and kept productive beta chains. Records with the same CDR3 protein are collapsed into one entry carrying the most frequent genes and DNA. TCRdb's processing, not the authors' own work, is the source of the V and J calls. The sample table lists roughly 500,000 distinct CDR3 sequences, about a fifth of them with a count of one. The ten top clones hold 7.8% of the sample.

This specimen's time point label, per the study, means: persistent/refractory GD, antithyroid drugs over 5 years with positive TRAb. For both TCR sequencing and RNA sequencing, RNA was extracted from PBMCs using TRIzol. The diagnosis of Graves' disease followed American Thyroid Association guidelines. Patients for the study were recruited at an endocrinology department in Xi'an, China. From each patient, approximately 9 milliliters of peripheral blood was collected into an EDTA anticoagulant tube. Ficoll Paque Plus density gradient separation was used to isolate PBMCs, and no additional T cell sorting was done. An Agilent 2100 Bioanalyzer and agarose gel were used to check RNA quality, while a NanoDrop 2000 measured RNA concentration. A distance of 14 bases separates the germline ends of V and J, which lose 8 bases and 4 bases respectively. Including the terminal cysteine and phenylalanine, the CDR3 comprises 13 residues. CDR3 DNA is the only sequence kept; it has 39 bases, read in frame from the first base. CDR1 and CDR2 were assigned from the germline V gene as KGHSH and LQKENI.

The source is a female donor with Graves disease. In this chain, TRBV18 is recombined with TRBJ1-1, with no confidently assigned D gene. The sample here was peripheral blood mononuclear cells (PBMCs), taken when the disease was refractory, from a patient treated with antithyroid drugs. The DNA sequence follows: TGTGCCAGCAGCCCGAAAGGTGGCACTGAAGCTTTCTTT. Translated, it gives CASSPKGGTEAFF.